The entry below gives a single TCR beta chain sequence along with its context. The data were taken from a study of T cell responses to AZD1222 COVID-19 vaccine. Only in-frame clones appear in the TCRdb table, and some are missing; sequencing was by immunoSEQ multiplex PCR. The repertoire holds some 130,000 clones, under 90% seen once, with roughly 6% in the top ten. CDR1 and CDR2 (germline): LGHDT, YNNKEL (reference sequence). The CDR3 runs 15 residues. V was shortened by 4 bases and J by 2 bases, with 14 bases between the two germline ends. The sequence derives from an adult in good health. The rearrangement joins TRBV3-1 (or the pseudogene TRBV3-2) to TRBJ2-5, with a possible D match to TRBD2 (7 bases). The sample in question was peripheral blood, obtained on day 0 of AZD1222 vaccination. Written as DNA, the CDR3 is TGTGCCAGCAGCCTCCGAGGGGGGGAACAAGAGACCCAGTACTTC. This translates into CASSLRGGEQETQYF.